Detailed here is one T cell receptor (beta chain). Priming with a constant-region primer yielded TCR beta cDNA from 450 to 600 ng total RNA. Sequencing libraries for TCR beta derived from three nested multiplex PCR rounds that used slightly modified ARM-PCR. Forward primers for TRBV1-TRBV30 and a C-beta reverse primer served the first two PCR rounds, at 10 cycles each. TCRdb re-derived calls from the multiplex PCR reads in MiXCR, one entry per CDR3 protein. The top ten hold approximately 68% of the sample, which has some 190,000 distinct CDR3 sequences, 50% to 75% seen once. This CDR3 comprises 14 residues. Germline V CDR1 and CDR2: SQVTM, ANQGSEA. This record belongs to a study of tumor-infiltrating lymphocytes in primary liver carcinoma. Unsorted whole blood served as the source of blood RNA, and germline DNA was extracted as well.

The clonotype originates from a man aged 40-49 years with primary liver carcinoma and hepatitis B virus infection. The sample consisted of peripheral blood. The V and J genes are TRBV29-1 and TRBJ2-1, with 10 positions matching TRBD1. This CDR3 reads CNVRTGGTFNEQFF. The DNA for the CDR3 is TGCAACGTCAGGACAGGGGGTACCTTCAATGAGCAGTTCTTC.